This TCR beta chain was identified in a study of T cell repertoires in cytomegalovirus infection. TCRdb called the reads again in MiXCR, with one record for every CDR3 protein. The profile shows 480,000 or so distinct CDR3 sequences, approximately 10% of them singletons. The specimen sequenced was PBMCs. The receptor was isolated from a human donor in good health (CMV status not recorded). Some clones in this sample may be carry-over from other donors' samples.

The chain's CDR3 is CSARGLAGGTETQYF. The CDR3 nucleotides read TGCAGTGCTAGGGGTTTAGCGGGAGGAACTGAGACCCAGTACTTC. This chain joins TRBV20-1 and TRBJ2-5, with 10 positions matching TRBD2. The V gene end was trimmed by 3 bases and the J gene end by 5 bases; junction bases not matched to a gene: 9. Germline-derived CDR1 and CDR2 are DFQATT and SNEGSKA (reference sequence). This CDR3 comprises 15 residues.